This T cell receptor (beta chain) was sequenced during a study of shared clonotypes between healthy human individuals. The repertoire was sequenced with immunoSEQ multiplex PCR; TCRdb's copy has only in-frame clones and lacks some. In the table there are about 1 million clones, 70% to 80% of which are singletons. Study outcomes and limitations: Among four donors, approximately 5% of naive CD4 clonotypes were found in common. Shared clonotypes across all four donors exceeded non-shared ones in generation probability.

Donors comprised only Caucasian adults living in Nashville, Tennessee. A split of CD4+ cells into CD45RA+ naive and CD45RA-negative memory subsets was performed. In the case of this clone: What it binds is not known.

V was trimmed by 4 bases and J by 2 bases, leaving 11 bases between them. The length of the CDR3 is 14 residues. In germline, CDR1 is MNHNS, CDR2 SASEGT. This TCR derives from a man aged 18 to 35 in good health. The rearrangement links TRBV6-1 to TRBJ1-1; TRBD1 is a possible D gene (5 bases). Input material: memory CD4+ T cells sorted from blood. The subset denotes: CD45RA-negative fraction. CDR3 protein: CASSVGGTNTEAFF. Written as DNA, the CDR3 is TGTGCCAGCAGTGTGGGGGGTACCAACACTGAAGCTTTCTTT.